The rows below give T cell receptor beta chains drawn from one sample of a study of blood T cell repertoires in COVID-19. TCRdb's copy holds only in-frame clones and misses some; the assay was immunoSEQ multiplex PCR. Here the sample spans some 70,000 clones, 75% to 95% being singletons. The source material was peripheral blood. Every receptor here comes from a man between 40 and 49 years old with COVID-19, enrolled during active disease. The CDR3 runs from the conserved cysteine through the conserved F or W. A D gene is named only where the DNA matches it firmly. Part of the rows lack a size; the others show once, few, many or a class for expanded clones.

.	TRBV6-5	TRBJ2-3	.	TGTGCCAGCAGTTACCCCCCGGGTACGAATACGCAGTATTTT	CASSYPPGTNTQYF
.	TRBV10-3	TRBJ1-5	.	TGTGCCATCAGTGGAGGGAACAATCAGCCCCAGCATTTT	CAISGGNNQPQHF
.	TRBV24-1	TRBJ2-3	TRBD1	TGTGCCACCAGTGATATTACCCCGGTGAAGCACGCGCCAGGGGGCGAAGTAGATACGCAGTATTTT	CATSDITPVKHAPGGEVDTQYF
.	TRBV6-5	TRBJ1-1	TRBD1	TGTGCCAGCAGTAGACAGGGTTTTGAAGCTTTCTTT	CASSRQGFEAFF
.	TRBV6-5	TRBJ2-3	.	TGTGCCAGCAGTTACCAAGCCACAGATACGCAGTATTTT	CASSYQATDTQYF
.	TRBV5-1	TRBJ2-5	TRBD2	TGCGCCAGCAGCTTGGTACTCGCGGGGGGCCAAGAGACCCAGTACTTC	CASSLVLAGGQETQYF
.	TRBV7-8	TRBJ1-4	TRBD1	TGTGCCAGCAGCTTCACAGGGGGCGGGAAACTGTTTTTT	CASSFTGGGKLFF
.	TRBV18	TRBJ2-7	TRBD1	TGTGCCAGCTCACCAGTAGACAGGGACTACGAGCAGTACTTC	CASSPVDRDYEQYF
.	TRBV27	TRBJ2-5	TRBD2	TGTGCCAGCAGAAAAGGACTAGGAGGACAAGAGACCCAGTACTTC	CASRKGLGGQETQYF
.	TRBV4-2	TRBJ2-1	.	TGTGCCAGCAGGCTACCCCGGGAGCTCTCCTACAATGAGCAGTTCTTC	CASRLPRELSYNEQFF
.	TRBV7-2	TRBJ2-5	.	TGTGCCAGCAGCGGGGCAACAAGACAAGAGACCCAGTACTTC	CASSGATRQETQYF
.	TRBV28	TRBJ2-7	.	TGTGCCAGCAGTCATGGGGGGGCGAGCGGCTCCTACGAGCAGTACTTC	CASSHGGASGSYEQYF
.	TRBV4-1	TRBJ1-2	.	TGCGCCAGCACCGCCCCGGACAGACCTAACTATGGCTACACCTTC	CASTAPDRPNYGYTF
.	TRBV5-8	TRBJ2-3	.	TGTGCCAGCAGCTTTGCCCGATCTAGCCCTAGCACAGATACGCAGTATTTT	CASSFARSSPSTDTQYF
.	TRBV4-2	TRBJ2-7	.	TGTGCCAGCAGCCAAGAATCCAGGGCCTACGAGCAGTACTTC	CASSQESRAYEQYF
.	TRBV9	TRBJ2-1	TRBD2	TGTGCCAGCAGCGTGGGTAGCGGGGGGTATCAGCAGTTCTTC	CASSVGSGGYQQFF
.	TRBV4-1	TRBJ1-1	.	TGCGCCAGCAGCCAAGATTTTTGGGGGGGAACTGAAGCTTTCTTT	CASSQDFWGGTEAFF
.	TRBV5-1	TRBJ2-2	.	TGCGCCAGCAGCTTGGCCGTCGGGGGGACAGGGGAGCTGTTTTTT	CASSLAVGGTGELFF
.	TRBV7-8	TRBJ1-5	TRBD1	TGTGCCAGCAGCCACACGGTACAGGGGGATCAGCCCCAGCATTTT	CASSHTVQGDQPQHF
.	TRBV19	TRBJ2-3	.	TGTGCCAGTAGTGGGGGGGCCGCGGCGGATACGCAGTATTTT	CASSGGAAADTQYF
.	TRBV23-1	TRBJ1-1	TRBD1	TGCGCCAGCAGTCAATCAAGGGGGCACACTGAAGCTTTCTTT	CASSQSRGHTEAFF
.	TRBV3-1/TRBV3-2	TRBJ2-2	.	TGTGCCAGCAGCCAACCGGGGGCGAACACCGGGGAGCTGTTTTTT	CASSQPGANTGELFF
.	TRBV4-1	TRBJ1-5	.	TGCGCCAGCAGCCCGAGGAGTGCGAATCAGCCCCAGCATTTT	CASSPRSANQPQHF
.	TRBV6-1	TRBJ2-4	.	TGTGCCAGCAGTGACCGGACATTTAACATTCAGTACTTC	CASSDRTFNIQYF
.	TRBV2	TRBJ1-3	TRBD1	TGTGCCAGTAGACAGGGGACTGGAAACACCATATATTTT	CASRQGTGNTIYF
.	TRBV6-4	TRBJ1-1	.	TGTGCCAGCAGTGACGAGGAATGGAGCACTGAAGCTTTCTTT	CASSDEEWSTEAFF
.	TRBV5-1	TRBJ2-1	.	TGCGCCAGCAGCCCCGCTGCGGGACTCCGCCGCAATGAGCAGTTCTTC	CASSPAAGLRRNEQFF
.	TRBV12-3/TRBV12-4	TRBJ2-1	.	TGTGCCAGCACGCAAGGCCCAGGCCGGCAGTTCTTC	CASTQGPGRQFF
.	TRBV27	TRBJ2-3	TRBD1	TGTGCCAGCAGTCTTCTCGACAGGGTCACAGATACGCAGTATTTT	CASSLLDRVTDTQYF
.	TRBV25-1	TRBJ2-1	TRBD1	TGTGCCAGCAGTCGGGGTAGGGGACAGGCCTACAATGAGCAGTTCTTC	CASSRGRGQAYNEQFF
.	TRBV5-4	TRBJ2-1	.	TGTGCCAGCAGCTTGGGGCAGGGTAGAAATGAGCAGTTCTTC	CASSLGQGRNEQFF
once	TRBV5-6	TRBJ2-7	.	TGTGCCAGCAGCTCCTACAGCTACGAGCAGTACTTC	CASSSYSYEQYF
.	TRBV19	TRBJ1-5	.	TGTGCCAGTAGTCCCACCGGGGGGCCGAATCAGCCCCAGCATTTT	CASSPTGGPNQPQHF
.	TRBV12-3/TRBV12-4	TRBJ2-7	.	TGTGCCAGCAGTTTTGGACAGATCTACGAGCAGTACTTC	CASSFGQIYEQYF
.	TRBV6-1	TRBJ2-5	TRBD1	TGTGCCAGCAGTGAACGGTGGACAGGTGGGGAGACCCAGTACTTC	CASSERWTGGETQYF
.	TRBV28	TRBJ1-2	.	TGTGCCAGCAGTCCCTCCGGGATTACCCCAGGTGGCTACACCTTC	CASSPSGITPGGYTF
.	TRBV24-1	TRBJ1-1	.	TGTGCCACCAGTGATTTGCACTACATGAACACTGAAGCTTTCTTT	CATSDLHYMNTEAFF
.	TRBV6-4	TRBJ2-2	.	TGTGCCAGCAGTGACTCGAGGGCGTACACCGGGGAGCTGTTTTTT	CASSDSRAYTGELFF
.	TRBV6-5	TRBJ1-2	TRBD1	TGTGCCAGCAAAACCGACAGGGACGACGGCTACACCTTC	CASKTDRDDGYTF
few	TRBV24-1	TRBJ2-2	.	TGTGCCACCAGTGATTTGCAAAACGGAGGCCTCGGGGAGCTGTTTTTT	CATSDLQNGGLGELFF
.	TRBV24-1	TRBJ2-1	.	TGTGCCACCAGTGCGGACAGCCATTACAATGAGCAGTTCTTC	CATSADSHYNEQFF
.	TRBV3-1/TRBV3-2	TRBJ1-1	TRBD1	TGTGCCAGCACCTCGACAGGGGGCGTCGGCACTGAAGCTTTCTTT	CASTSTGGVGTEAFF
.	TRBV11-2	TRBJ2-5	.	TGTGCCAGCAGCTACGGGTCTTATCAAGAGACCCAGTACTTC	CASSYGSYQETQYF
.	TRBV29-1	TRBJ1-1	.	TGCAGCGTTGTTCCGGGGATGGCTGAAGCTTTCTTT	CSVVPGMAEAFF
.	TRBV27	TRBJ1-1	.	TGTGCCAGCAGTTTAAGCCGATCGAACACTGAAGCTTTCTTT	CASSLSRSNTEAFF
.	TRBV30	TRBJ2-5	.	TGTGCCTGGAGTGCTGGGAGGGAGACCCAGTACTTC	CAWSAGRETQYF
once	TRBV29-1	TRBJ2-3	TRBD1	TGCAGCGTTTCTCGACAGGGGGCAACAGATACGCAGTATTTT	CSVSRQGATDTQYF
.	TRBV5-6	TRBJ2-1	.	TGTGCCAGCAGCTTGGGGGTCGGGGAGCAGTTCTTC	CASSLGVGEQFF
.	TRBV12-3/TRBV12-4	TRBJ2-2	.	TGTGCCAGCAGTTTCAGGCCAACCGGGGAGCTGTTTTTT	CASSFRPTGELFF
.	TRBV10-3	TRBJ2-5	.	TGTGCCATCAGTGAGACCCTTGAGGCTCGGGAGACCCAGTACTTC	CAISETLEARETQYF
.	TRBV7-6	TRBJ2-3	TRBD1	TGTGCCAGCAGCACCAGGACAGGGGGCACGGATACGCAGTATTTT	CASSTRTGGTDTQYF
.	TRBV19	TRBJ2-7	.	TGTGCCAGTAGTATCGGGGCCGGGCAGTGGGGGGACGAGCAGTACTTC	CASSIGAGQWGDEQYF
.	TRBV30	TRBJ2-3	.	TGTGCCTGGAGTGTACACGGGGCAGATACGCAGTATTTT	CAWSVHGADTQYF
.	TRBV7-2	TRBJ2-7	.	TGTGCCAGCAGTTACGACTCCTCCTACGAGCAGTACTTC	CASSYDSSYEQYF
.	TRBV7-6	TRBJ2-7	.	TGTGCCAGCAGCTTGAGGCCAGTTCAACCCTACGAGCAGTACTTC	CASSLRPVQPYEQYF
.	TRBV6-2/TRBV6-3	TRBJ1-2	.	TGTGCCAGCAGTTACTCGATGGGCAGCAGCTATGGCTACACCTTC	CASSYSMGSSYGYTF